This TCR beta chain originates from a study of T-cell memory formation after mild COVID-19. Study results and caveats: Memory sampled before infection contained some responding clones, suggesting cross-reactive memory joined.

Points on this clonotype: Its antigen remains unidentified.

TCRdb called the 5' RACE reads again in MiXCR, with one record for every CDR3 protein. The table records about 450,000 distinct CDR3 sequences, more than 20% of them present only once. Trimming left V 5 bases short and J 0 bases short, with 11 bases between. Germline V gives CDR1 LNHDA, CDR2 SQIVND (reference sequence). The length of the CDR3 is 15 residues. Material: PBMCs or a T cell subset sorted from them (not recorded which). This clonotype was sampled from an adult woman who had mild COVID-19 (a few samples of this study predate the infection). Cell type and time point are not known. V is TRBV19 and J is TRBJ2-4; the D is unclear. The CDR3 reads CASSVYQAAKNIQYF. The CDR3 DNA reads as TGTGCCAGTAGTGTATATCAGGCAGCCAAAAACATTCAGTACTTC.